This T cell receptor (beta chain) originates from a study of CD8+CD57+ T cells in acquired aplastic anemia. Sequencing involved patients with CD8+CD57+ cell expansion previously shown by flow cytometry. Whole-study results and caveats: Statistical testing detected no significant gap in CD8+ Simpson's diversity between patients and controls.

The CDR3 is 11 amino acids. Germline trimming cut 6 bases from V and 5 bases from J; bases unmatched to any gene: 3. Per the germline V gene, CDR1 is DFQATT and CDR2 is SNEGSKA (reference sequence). For this clonotype: Antigen unknown.

Genomic DNA acted as the template from which TCR beta VDJ combination and CDR3 sequence profiling were carried out. TCRdb fed the reads into MiXCR, producing one record per CDR3 protein. The sample contains under 200,000 distinct CDR3 sequences, 40% to 55% of which appear only once. The sample comprised sorted CD4+, CD8+, or CD8+CD57+ T cells (not recorded which) from PBMCs. The chain employs TRBV20-1 and TRBJ1-2; 7 nucleotides align to TRBD1. The clonotype comes from a human donor with aplastic anemia. The CDR3 protein is CSAMTGYGYTF. CDR3 in DNA: TGCAGTGCCATGACAGGGTATGGCTACACCTTC.